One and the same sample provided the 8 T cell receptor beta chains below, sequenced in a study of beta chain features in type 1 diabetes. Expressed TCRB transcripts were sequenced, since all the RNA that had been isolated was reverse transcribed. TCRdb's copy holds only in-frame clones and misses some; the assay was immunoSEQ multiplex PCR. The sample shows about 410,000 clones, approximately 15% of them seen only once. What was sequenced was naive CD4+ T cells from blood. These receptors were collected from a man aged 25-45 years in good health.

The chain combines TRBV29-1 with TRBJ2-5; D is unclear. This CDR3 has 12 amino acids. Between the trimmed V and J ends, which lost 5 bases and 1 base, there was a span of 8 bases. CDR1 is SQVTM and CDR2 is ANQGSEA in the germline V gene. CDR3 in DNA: TGCAGCGTTCGGCCAACCCAAGAGACCCAGTACTTC. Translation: CSVRPTQETQYF.

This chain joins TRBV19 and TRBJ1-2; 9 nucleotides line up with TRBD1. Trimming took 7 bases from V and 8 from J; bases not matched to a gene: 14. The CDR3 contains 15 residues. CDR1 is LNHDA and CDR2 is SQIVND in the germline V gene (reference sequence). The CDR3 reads CASNAFRDREEGYTF. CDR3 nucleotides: TGTGCCAGTAATGCCTTCCGGGACAGGGAGGAAGGCTACACCTTC.

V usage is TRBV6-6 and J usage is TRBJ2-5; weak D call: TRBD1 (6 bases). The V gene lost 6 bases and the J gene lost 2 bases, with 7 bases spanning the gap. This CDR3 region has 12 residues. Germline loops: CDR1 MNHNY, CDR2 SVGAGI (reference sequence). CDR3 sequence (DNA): TGTGCCAGCAGCCAGGGGCAAGAGACCCAGTACTTC. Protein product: CASSQGQETQYF.

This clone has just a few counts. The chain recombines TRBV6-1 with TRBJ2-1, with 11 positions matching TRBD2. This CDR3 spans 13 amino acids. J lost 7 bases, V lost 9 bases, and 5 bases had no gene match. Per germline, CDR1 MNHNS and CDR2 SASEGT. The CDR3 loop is CASKPSGGNEQFF. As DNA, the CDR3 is TGTGCCAGTAAACCTAGCGGGGGGAATGAGCAGTTCTTC.

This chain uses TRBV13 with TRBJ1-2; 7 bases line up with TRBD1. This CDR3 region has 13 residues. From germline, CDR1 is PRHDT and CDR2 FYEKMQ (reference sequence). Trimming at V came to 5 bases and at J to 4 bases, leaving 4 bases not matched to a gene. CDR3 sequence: CASSEQGPYGYTF. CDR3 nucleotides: TGTGCCAGCAGCGAACAGGGGCCCTATGGCTACACCTTC.

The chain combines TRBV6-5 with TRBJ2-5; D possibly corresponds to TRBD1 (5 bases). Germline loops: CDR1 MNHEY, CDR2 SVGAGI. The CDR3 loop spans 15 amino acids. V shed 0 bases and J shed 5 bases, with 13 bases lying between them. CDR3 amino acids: CASSYSAGKGETQYF. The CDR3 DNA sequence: TGTGCCAGCAGTTACTCAGCAGGGAAAGGGGAGACCCAGTACTTC.

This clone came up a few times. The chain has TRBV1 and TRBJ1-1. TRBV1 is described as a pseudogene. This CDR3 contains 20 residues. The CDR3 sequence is CTSSQDVYSEVREMNTEAFF. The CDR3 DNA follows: TGCACCAGCAGCCAAGATGTTTATAGCGAAGTCCGGGAGATGAACACTGAAGCTTTCTTT.

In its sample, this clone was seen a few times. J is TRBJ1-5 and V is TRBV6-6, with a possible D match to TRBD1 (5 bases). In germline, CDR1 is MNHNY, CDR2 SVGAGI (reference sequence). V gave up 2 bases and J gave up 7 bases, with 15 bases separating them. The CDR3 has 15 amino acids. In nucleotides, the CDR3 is TGTGCCAGCAGTTACGTCCCAGGCGGGGGGCAGCCCCAGCATTTT. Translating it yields CASSYVPGGGQPQHF.